The 27 T cell receptor beta chains given below trace back to one sample, sequenced in a study of T-cell reconstitution after alpha-beta-depleted transplantation in children. Study-level findings and limits: From newly produced T cells came most of the T-cell counts and diversity one year after transplant.

No antigen has been identified for these receptors. Molecular barcoding with unique molecular identifiers was used for the TCRbeta library. Each CDR3 protein gets one entry after TCRdb re-called the PCR reads with MiXCR. The table lists approximately 300,000 distinct CDR3 sequences, 7.5% to 9% of them singletons. The sample in question was peripheral blood, obtained 360 days after TCRalphabeta/CD19-depleted stem cell transplant. All receptors derive from a female patient aged 2-9 years who had a stem cell transplant for Fanconi anemia, so the T cells may come from the graft donor.

This clonotype has ten or more counts. The gene calls are TRBV15 and TRBJ1-6; D ambiguous. Germline CDR1 is LNHNV and CDR2 is YYDKDF (reference sequence). The V gene lost 0 bases and the J gene lost 10 bases, with 7 bases spanning the gap. The CDR3 contains 13 residues. CDR3 DNA sequence: TGTGCCACCAGCAGAGATCGCGGGTCACCCCTCCACTTT. Residues: CATSRDRGSPLHF.

This chain uses TRBV5-1 with TRBJ1-3, with D tentatively TRBD1 (6 bases). This CDR3 is built from 16 residues. Trimming shortened V by 0 bases and J by 0 bases, and 10 bases separated the two germline ends. Germline V gene lookup returns CDR1 SGHRS and CDR2 YFSETQ. CDR3 DNA: TGCGCCAGCAGCTTGGTAGGGGGGTCCTCTGGAAACACCATATATTTT. Residues: CASSLVGGSSGNTIYF. The full variable domain, completed using reference TRBV5-1 and TRBJ1-3, is KAGVTQTPRYLIKTRGQQVTLSCSPISGHRSVSWYQQTPGQGLQFLFEYFSETQRNKGNFPGRFSGRQFSNSRSEMNVSTLELGDSALYLCASSLVGGSSGNTIYFGEGSWLTVV.

This clonotype appeared many times. J is TRBJ2-7 and V is TRBV18; D gene ambiguous. In germline, CDR1 is KGHSH, CDR2 LQKENI. The CDR3 totals 13 residues. The ends were cut back, 3 bases at V and 4 bases at J, with 10 bases in the middle. CDR3 protein: CASSPNGPYEQYV. CDR3 in DNA: TGTGCCAGCTCACCCAATGGGCCTTACGAGCAGTACGTC.

This clonotype has at least ten counts. The chain links TRBV12-3 or TRBV12-4 to TRBJ2-5; D gene unclear. V was cut by 7 bases and J by 5 bases, with 11 bases left in between. This CDR3 is built from 12 residues. The CDR3 sequence is CASNRVSETQYF. The CDR3 nucleotides are TGTGCCAGCAACCGGGTATCGGAGACCCAGTACTTC.

This sequence joins TRBV2 and TRBJ2-7; TRBD1 is a possible D gene (5 bases). From germline, CDR1 is SNHLY and CDR2 FYNNEI. This CDR3 is built from 14 residues. With 4 bases removed from V and 2 bases from J, the gap between germline ends came to 12 bases. The CDR3 here is CASSGARGAYEQYF. CDR3 DNA: TGTGCCAGCAGTGGTGCTAGGGGCGCCTACGAGCAGTACTTC.

J is TRBJ2-2 and V is TRBV4-1, with TRBD2 identical over 11 bases. The trim removed 6 bases at V and 4 bases at J, leaving 7 bases unmatched. Germline V gives CDR1 MGHRA, CDR2 YSYEKL. The CDR3 is made up of 16 amino acids. The CDR3 nucleotides read TGCGCCAGCAGTCGAAGAACTAGCGGGGGCACCGGGGAGCTGTTTTTT. Protein product: CASSRRTSGGTGELFF.

The rearrangement joins TRBV6-2 or TRBV6-3 to TRBJ2-3, with 8 nucleotides matching TRBD2. V shed 7 bases and J 2 bases; nucleotides not matched to a gene: 8. From germline, CDR1 is MNHEY and CDR2 SVGEGT. This CDR3 region has 15 residues. CDR3: CASTTWREDTDTQYF. CDR3 bases: TGTGCCAGCACAACGTGGCGGGAGGACACAGATACGCAGTATTTT.

The table lists this clonotype with a few counts. The chain employs TRBV28 and TRBJ2-5; D gene ambiguous. Between the trimmed V and J ends, which lost 7 bases and 2 bases, there was a span of 17 bases. The CDR3 length is 15 residues. The V gene's germline CDR1 is MDHEN and CDR2 SYDVKM. The DNA of the CDR3 is TGTGCCAGCACCACCCCCCGGTTGGGACAAGAGACCCAGTACTTC. This codes for CASTTPRLGQETQYF.

The table lists this clonotype with many counts. The V gene is TRBV7-2, the J gene TRBJ1-1; no definite D call. The CDR3 contains 16 residues. Per germline, CDR1 SGHTA and CDR2 FQGNSA. Trimming took off 5 bases at V and 1 base at J, with 17 bases between the two ends. CDR3 DNA sequence: TGTGCCAGCAGCCCCCCCGTCGGGTTAGGGAACACTGAAGCTTTCTTT. Encoded protein: CASSPPVGLGNTEAFF. Together with reference TRBV7-2 and TRBJ1-1, the CDR3 gives the full variable domain: GAGVSQSPSNKVTEKGKDVELRCDPISGHTALYWYRQSLGQGLEFLIYFQGNSAPDKSGLPSDRFSAERTGGSVSTLTIQRTQQEDSAVYLCASSPPVGLGNTEAFFGQGTRLTVV.

This clonotype showed up many times. The rearrangement uses TRBV6-1 and TRBJ2-4, with TRBD2 matching over 7 bases. The CDR3 consists of 16 residues. Germline values: CDR1 MNHNS, CDR2 SASEGT. Unmatched junction bases numbered 9, after V lost 7 bases and J lost 0 bases. CDR3 protein: CASTSGETLAKNIQYF. The CDR3 nucleotides are TGTGCCAGCACCAGCGGGGAGACCCTAGCCAAAAACATTCAGTACTTC.

This clonotype was detected many times. The genes are TRBV11-1 and TRBJ2-3; D not resolved. Germline V gene data show CDR1 as SGHAT and CDR2 as FQDESV (reference sequence). This CDR3 has 18 residues. V was shortened by 5 bases and J by 8 bases, with 29 bases between the two germline ends. The DNA of the CDR3 is TGTGCCAGCAGCGCTAGTTTCGAAATTTCCCTCCTCAAGGTTACGCAGTATTTT. This sequence encodes CASSASFEISLLKVTQYF. The variable domain in full, with the rest retrieved from reference TRBV11-1 and TRBJ2-3, is EAEVAQSPRYKITEKSQAVAFWCDPISGHATLYWYRQILGQGPELLVQFQDESVVDDSQLPKDRFSAERLKGVDSTLKIQPAELGDSAMYLCASSASFEISLLKVTQYFGPGTRLTVL.

This clonotype appeared a few times. The chain uses TRBV5-1 and TRBJ2-2; TRBD2 matches at 9 bases. Germline values: CDR1 SGHRS, CDR2 YFSETQ. The CDR3 sequence is 17 residues long. The junction had 3 bases not matched to a gene; V was cut back by 0 bases and J by 0 bases. The CDR3 loop is CASSLGAGGTNTGELFF. The CDR3 nucleotides read TGCGCCAGCAGCTTGGGAGCGGGGGGAACGAACACCGGGGAGCTGTTTTTT.

This clonotype turned up a few times. V and J are TRBV7-3 and TRBJ2-3; tentatively, D is TRBD2 (7 bases). CDR1 and CDR2 from the germline V gene are SGHTA and FQGTGA. Trimming shortened V by 2 bases and J by 6 bases, and 15 bases separated the two germline ends. The CDR3 is 15 amino acids. The chain's CDR3 is CASSLGGGSRDTQYF. The CDR3 bases are TGTGCCAGCAGCTTAGGCGGGGGCTCGCGGGATACGCAGTATTTT.

This clonotype was seen at least ten times. J is TRBJ1-1 and V is TRBV28, with TRBD1 matching over 8 bases. The ends lost 4 bases at V and 2 bases at J; junction bases unmatched: 15. The CDR3 spans 18 residues. From germline, CDR1 is MDHEN and CDR2 SYDVKM. For the CDR3, the DNA is TGTGCCAGCAGTTATATCGCCGGGACAGGCGTCTTTAACACTGAAGCTTTCTTT. Translation: CASSYIAGTGVFNTEAFF.

Many counts were recorded for this clonotype. The rearrangement links TRBV5-1 to TRBJ2-1; either TRBD1 or TRBD2 may supply D (5 bases each). Trimming took off 4 bases at V and 3 bases at J, with 17 bases between the two ends. There are 16 residues in the CDR3. Germline lookup yields CDR1 SGHRS and CDR2 YFSETQ. The CDR3 DNA is TGCGCCAGCAGCCCGAGGGGAGACAACTACTACAATGAGCAGTTCTTC. This gives the protein CASSPRGDNYYNEQFF.

Ten or more counts support this clonotype. The chain employs TRBV9 and TRBJ2-7; no clear D. V was cut by 4 bases and J by 2 bases, with 13 bases left in between. Germline V gene lookup returns CDR1 SGDLS and CDR2 YYNGEE. CDR3 length: 14 residues. As DNA, the CDR3 is TGTGCCAGCAGCCCGAGGACCGCCGCCTACGAGCAGTACTTC. Its protein is CASSPRTAAYEQYF.

The table lists this clonotype with a few counts. The V gene is TRBV20-1, the J gene TRBJ1-2; maybe TRBD1 (6 bases). The CDR3 is made up of 18 amino acids. Looked up from germline, CDR1 is DFQATT and CDR2 is SNEGSKA (reference sequence). V shed 0 bases and J shed 1 base, with 21 bases lying between them. CDR3 sequence (DNA): TGCAGTGCTAGAGATATCCCAGACAGGTCCGACATTAACTATGGCTACACCTTC. Its translation: CSARDIPDRSDINYGYTF.

This clonotype appeared many times. The rearrangement uses TRBV7-9 and TRBJ2-3; D might be TRBD2 (5 bases). Germline V gene data show CDR1 as SEHNR and CDR2 as FQNEAQ (reference sequence). V lost 4 bases, J lost 3 bases, and 17 bases lay in between. CDR3 length: 16 residues. For the CDR3, the DNA is TGTGCCAGCAGCTCTACTACTAGGAGCTGGACAGATACGCAGTATTTT. Translated: CASSSTTRSWTDTQYF.

This clonotype has at least ten counts. The chain uses TRBV7-3 and TRBJ1-2, with TRBD1 as a possible D gene (6 bases). The CDR3 runs 15 residues. Between the trimmed V and J ends, which lost 1 base and 4 bases, there was a span of 13 bases. The V gene's germline CDR1 is SGHTA and CDR2 FQGTGA. The chain's CDR3 is CASSLRADSFYGYTF. The CDR3 DNA reads as TGTGCCAGCAGCTTAAGGGCGGACAGCTTCTATGGCTACACCTTC.

This clonotype has more than one count but fewer than ten. The V call is TRBV7-9, the J call TRBJ2-1, with TRBD1 identical over 10 bases. The CDR3 is made up of 15 amino acids. V lost 1 base to trimming and J lost 8 bases; unmatched junction nucleotides: 5. Germline V lookup: CDR1 SEHNR, CDR2 FQNEAQ (reference sequence). CDR3: CASSLVGTGADEQFF. CDR3 nucleotides: TGTGCCAGCAGCTTAGTCGGGACAGGGGCCGATGAGCAGTTCTTC.

The gene calls are TRBV27 and TRBJ1-1; weak D call: TRBD1 (5 bases). Germline CDR1 and CDR2: MNHEY and SMNVEV (reference sequence). V dropped 2 bases and J dropped 4 bases, with 8 bases sitting between them. The CDR3 is made up of 13 amino acids. The CDR3: CASSLGAATEAFF. The CDR3 DNA sequence: TGTGCCAGCAGTTTAGGGGCAGCCACTGAAGCTTTCTTT.

There are many counts of this clonotype. The chain combines TRBV7-9 with TRBJ2-3; 7 nucleotides agree with TRBD1. The germline V gene has CDR1 SEHNR and CDR2 FQNEAQ (reference sequence). CDR3 length equals 15 residues. Trimming cost V 3 bases and J 3 bases; bases outside gene matches: 6. CDR3 residues: CASSLGQLATDTQYF. The CDR3 DNA follows: TGTGCCAGCAGCTTGGGACAGCTGGCGACAGATACGCAGTATTTT.

This clonotype has a count of ten or more. J is TRBJ2-5 and V is TRBV18, with D perhaps TRBD1 (5 bases). The CDR3 is 15 amino acids. Germline V CDR1 and CDR2: KGHSH, LQKENI. V was cut by 3 bases and J by 2 bases, with 13 bases left in between. The CDR3 spells CASSPQGSLQETQYF. CDR3 DNA: TGTGCCAGCTCACCGCAGGGCTCCTTACAAGAGACCCAGTACTTC.

This clonotype was detected ten times or more. In DNA form, the CDR3 reads TGCAGTGCCAGCGATCGCGGGACTAGTATGGCCGAGCAGTACTTC. Translated: CSASDRGTSMAEQYF. J is TRBJ2-7 and V is TRBV20-1, with TRBD2 matching over 8 bases. This CDR3 has 15 amino acids. Trimming removed 6 bases from V and 6 bases from J; junction bases left unmatched: 16. CDR1 and CDR2 (germline): DFQATT, SNEGSKA (reference sequence).

This clonotype has a count of ten or more. The V call is TRBV3-1, the J call TRBJ2-5; possibly TRBD1 for D (5 bases). V lost 0 bases, J lost 3 bases, and 11 bases lay in between. Germline values: CDR1 LGHDT, CDR2 YNNKEL (reference sequence). The CDR3 has 15 amino acids. CDR3 residues: CASSQDRTREETQYF. CDR3 DNA: TGTGCCAGCAGCCAAGATCGGACAAGAGAAGAGACCCAGTACTTC.

For this clonotype: A much larger clone lies a single base off, so this may be a read error. This chain joins TRBV6-5 and TRBJ2-1; D uncertain. Deletions cut 2 bases from V and 6 bases from J, with 11 bases between. CDR3 length equals 14 residues. Germline V CDR1 and CDR2: MNHEY, SVGAGI. The CDR3 DNA sequence: TGTGCCAGCAGTTACAGGCGGCAGATCAATGAGCAGTTCTTC. Residues: CASSYRRQINEQFF.

V and J are TRBV6-1 and TRBJ1-6; D gene uncertain. CDR3 length equals 13 residues. CDR1 and CDR2 from the germline V gene are MNHNS and SASEGT. Trimming removed 8 bases at V and 10 bases at J, with 15 bases between. CDR3 loop: CASGRPPGSPLHF. The CDR3 DNA follows: TGTGCCAGCGGTCGCCCCCCGGGATCACCCCTCCACTTT.